The 2 T cell receptor beta chains below come from one sample, sequenced in a study of T cell responses to AZD1222 COVID-19 vaccine. The method was immunoSEQ multiplex PCR; TCRdb's version includes in-frame clones alone and lacks a portion of them. Here the sample spans fewer than 40,000 clones, 88% being singletons. The sequences come from peripheral blood, collected 28 days after the second dose of the MenACWY control vaccine. All receptors derive from an adult who received the MenACWY meningococcal vaccine as a control.

The J gene is TRBJ2-1, the V gene TRBV10-2, with 11 bases fitting TRBD2. Germline trimming cut 7 bases from V and 4 bases from J; bases unmatched to any gene: 6. Germline CDR1 is WSHSY and CDR2 is SAAADI. The CDR3 loop spans 15 amino acids. The CDR3, as DNA: TGCGCCAGCACCCTGACTAGCGGGATATACAATGAGCAGTTCTTC. Protein: CASTLTSGIYNEQFF.

V gene TRBV9 combines with J gene TRBJ2-1, with 14 bases that match TRBD2. Trimming at V came to 4 bases and at J to 14 bases, leaving 8 bases not matched to a gene. This CDR3 region has 14 residues. Germline values: CDR1 SGDLS, CDR2 YYNGEE. CDR3 sequence (DNA): TGTGCCAGCAGCTCCCGACTAGCGGGAGGGGGGGAGTTCTTC. This codes for CASSSRLAGGGEFF.